A single sample gave rise to the 5 T cell receptor beta chains below, sequenced in a study of neurological immune-mediated disorders. TCRdb independently ran MiXCR on the 5' RACE reads; one entry per CDR3 protein. The table shows some 70,000 distinct CDR3 sequences, with roughly 4.5% occurring only once. The specimen sequenced was PBMCs. The receptors were sampled from a man aged 30 to 39 with multiple sclerosis.

This clonotype appeared a few times. The J gene is TRBJ1-2, the V gene TRBV5-1, with TRBD1 identical over 7 bases. Losses at the gene ends were 0 bases for V and 6 bases for J; bases not matched to a gene: 11. The CDR3 sequence is 16 residues long. Germline V gene lookup returns CDR1 SGHRS and CDR2 YFSETQ. The CDR3 coding sequence is TGCGCCAGCAGCTTGGGGGACAGAGACCCTTCTGATGGCTACACCTTC. Translating it yields CASSLGDRDPSDGYTF.

This clonotype showed up many times. The chain joins TRBV11-1 to TRBJ2-7; tentatively, D is TRBD1 or TRBD2 (5 bases each). Germline-derived CDR1 and CDR2 are SGHAT and FQDESV (reference sequence). V was cut by 5 bases and J by 6 bases, with 29 bases left in between. The CDR3 totals 18 residues. The chain's CDR3 is CASSDSLVGARGSVEQYF. The CDR3 DNA follows: TGTGCCAGCAGCGACAGTCTTGTTGGGGCACGGGGTTCGGTCGAGCAGTACTTC.

This clonotype was recorded many times. This rearrangement joins TRBV5-1 to TRBJ1-5; 8 bases line up with TRBD1. V gave up 2 bases and J gave up 5 bases; unmatched junction bases: 6. CDR1 SGHRS and CDR2 YFSETQ come from the germline V gene. The CDR3 totals 15 residues. CDR3 sequence: CASSLGDRGYQPQHF. The CDR3 DNA sequence: TGCGCCAGCAGCTTAGGCGACAGGGGATATCAGCCCCAGCATTTT.

This clonotype was seen many times. This chain uses TRBV6-5 with TRBJ2-3; D gene unclear. This CDR3 is 13 amino acids long. Trimming stripped 6 bases from V and 5 bases from J, with 12 bases between. Germline V gene lookup returns CDR1 MNHEY and CDR2 SVGAGI. CDR3 nucleotides: TGTGCCAGCAGCCTCAGGAGAAGAGATACGCAGTATTTT. Amino acids: CASSLRRRDTQYF.

The chain employs TRBV20-1 and TRBJ1-2, with D possibly being TRBD1 (5 bases). V shed 2 bases and J shed 3 bases, with 16 bases lying between them. Germline lookup yields CDR1 DFQATT and CDR2 SNEGSKA (reference sequence). CDR3 size: 15 residues. Written as DNA, the CDR3 is TGCAGTGCTAGACCAGGAGGCAGGGTGGACTATGGCTACACCTTC. This encodes CSARPGGRVDYGYTF.